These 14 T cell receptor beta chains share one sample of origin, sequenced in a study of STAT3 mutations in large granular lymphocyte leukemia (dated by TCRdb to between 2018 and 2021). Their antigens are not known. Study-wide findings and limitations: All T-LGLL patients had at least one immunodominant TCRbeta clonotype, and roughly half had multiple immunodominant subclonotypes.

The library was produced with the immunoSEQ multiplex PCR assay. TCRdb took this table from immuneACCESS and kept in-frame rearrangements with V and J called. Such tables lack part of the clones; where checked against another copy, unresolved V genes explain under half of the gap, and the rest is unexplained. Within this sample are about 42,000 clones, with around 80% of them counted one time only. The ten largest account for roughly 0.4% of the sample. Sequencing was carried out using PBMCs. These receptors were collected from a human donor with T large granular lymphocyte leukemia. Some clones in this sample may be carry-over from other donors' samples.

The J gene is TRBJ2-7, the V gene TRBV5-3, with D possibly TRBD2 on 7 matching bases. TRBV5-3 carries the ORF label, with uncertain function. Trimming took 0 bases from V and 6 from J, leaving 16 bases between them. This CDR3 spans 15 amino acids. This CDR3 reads CARSLGPSGEGEQYV. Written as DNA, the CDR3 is TGTGCCAGAAGCTTGGGTCCGTCAGGGGAGGGCGAGCAGTACGTC.

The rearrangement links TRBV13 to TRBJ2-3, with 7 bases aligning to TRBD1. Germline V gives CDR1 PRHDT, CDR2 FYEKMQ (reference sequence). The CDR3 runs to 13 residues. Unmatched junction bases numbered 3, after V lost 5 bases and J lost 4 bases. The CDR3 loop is CASSPDRADTQYF. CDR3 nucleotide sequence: TGTGCCAGCAGCCCTGACAGGGCAGATACGCAGTATTTT.

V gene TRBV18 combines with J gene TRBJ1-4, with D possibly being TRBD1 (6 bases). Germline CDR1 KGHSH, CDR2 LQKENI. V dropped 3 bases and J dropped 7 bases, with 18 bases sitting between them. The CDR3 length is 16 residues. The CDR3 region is CASSPYLGGGSEKLFF. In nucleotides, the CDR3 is TGTGCCAGCTCACCGTACCTTGGGGGCGGGAGTGAAAAACTGTTTTTT.

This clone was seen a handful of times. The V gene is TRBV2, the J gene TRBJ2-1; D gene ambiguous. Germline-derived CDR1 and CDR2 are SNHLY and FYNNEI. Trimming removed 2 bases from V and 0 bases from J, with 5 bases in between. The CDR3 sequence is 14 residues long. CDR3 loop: CASSETVSYNEQFF. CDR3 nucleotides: TGTGCCAGCAGTGAAACGGTCTCCTACAATGAGCAGTTCTTC.

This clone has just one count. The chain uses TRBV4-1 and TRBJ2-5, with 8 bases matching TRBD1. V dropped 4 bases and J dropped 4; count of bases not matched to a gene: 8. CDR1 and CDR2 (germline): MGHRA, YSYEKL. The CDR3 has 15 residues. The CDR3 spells CASSPPGQGGETQYF. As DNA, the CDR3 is TGCGCCAGCAGCCCCCCCGGACAGGGCGGAGAGACCCAGTACTTC.

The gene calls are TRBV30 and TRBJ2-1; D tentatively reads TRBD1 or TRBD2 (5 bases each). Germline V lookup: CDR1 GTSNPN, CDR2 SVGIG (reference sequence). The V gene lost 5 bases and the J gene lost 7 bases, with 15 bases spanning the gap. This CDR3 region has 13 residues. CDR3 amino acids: CAWHLLRGNEQFF. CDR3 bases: TGTGCCTGGCATTTGTTGAGGGGAAATGAGCAGTTCTTC.

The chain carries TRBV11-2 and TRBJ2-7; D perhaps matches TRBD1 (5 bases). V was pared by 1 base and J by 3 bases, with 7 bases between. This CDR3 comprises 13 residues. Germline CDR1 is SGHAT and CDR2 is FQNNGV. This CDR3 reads CASSLVDSYEQYF. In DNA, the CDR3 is TGTGCCAGCAGCTTAGTCGACAGCTACGAGCAGTACTTC.

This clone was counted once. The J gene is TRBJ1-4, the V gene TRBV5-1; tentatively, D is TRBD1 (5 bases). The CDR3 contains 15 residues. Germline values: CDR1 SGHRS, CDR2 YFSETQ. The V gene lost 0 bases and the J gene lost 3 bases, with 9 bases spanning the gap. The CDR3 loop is CASSLAGNSNEKLFF. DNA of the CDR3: TGCGCCAGCAGCTTGGCAGGGAATTCTAATGAAAAACTGTTTTTT.

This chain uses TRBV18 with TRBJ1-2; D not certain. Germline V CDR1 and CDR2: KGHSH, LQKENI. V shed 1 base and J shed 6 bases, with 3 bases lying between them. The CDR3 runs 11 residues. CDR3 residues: CASSPLNGYTF. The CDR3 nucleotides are TGTGCCAGCTCACCACTGAATGGCTACACCTTC.

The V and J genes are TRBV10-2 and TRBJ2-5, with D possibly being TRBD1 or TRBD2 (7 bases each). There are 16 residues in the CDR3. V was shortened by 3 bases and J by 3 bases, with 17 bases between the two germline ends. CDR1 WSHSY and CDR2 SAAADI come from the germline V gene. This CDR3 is CASSEERQGGKETQYF. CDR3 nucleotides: TGCGCCAGCAGTGAAGAACGGCAGGGGGGGAAAGAGACCCAGTACTTC.

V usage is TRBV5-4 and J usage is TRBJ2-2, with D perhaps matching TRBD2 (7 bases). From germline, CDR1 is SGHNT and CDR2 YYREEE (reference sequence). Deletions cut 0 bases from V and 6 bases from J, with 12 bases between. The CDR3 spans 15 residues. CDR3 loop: CASSLARGAAGELFF. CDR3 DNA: TGTGCCAGCAGCTTGGCTCGGGGGGCAGCCGGGGAGCTGTTTTTT.

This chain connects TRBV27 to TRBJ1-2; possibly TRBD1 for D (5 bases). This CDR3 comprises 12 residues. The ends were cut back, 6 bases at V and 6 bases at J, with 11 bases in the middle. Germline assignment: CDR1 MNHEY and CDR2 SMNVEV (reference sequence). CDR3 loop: CASSPGTDGYTF. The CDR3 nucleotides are TGTGCCAGCAGCCCTGGGACTGATGGCTACACCTTC.

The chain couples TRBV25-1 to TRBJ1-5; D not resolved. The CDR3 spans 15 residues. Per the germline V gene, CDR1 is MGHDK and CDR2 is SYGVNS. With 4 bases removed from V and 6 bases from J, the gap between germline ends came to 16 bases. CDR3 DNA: TGTGCCAGCAGTGCGGGGAGCGGTACGGGTCAGCCCCAGCATTTT. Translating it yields CASSAGSGTGQPQHF.

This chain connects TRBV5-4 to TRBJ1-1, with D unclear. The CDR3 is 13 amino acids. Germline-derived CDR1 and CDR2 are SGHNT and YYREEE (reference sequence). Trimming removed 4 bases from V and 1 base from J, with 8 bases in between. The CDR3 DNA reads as TGTGCCAGCAGCCCTGACACGAACACTGAAGCTTTCTTT. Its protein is CASSPDTNTEAFF.